This entry lists 21 T cell receptor beta chains sequenced from one sample in a study of CD8 T cells in Susac syndrome. It was with random hexamers that about 0.45 to 1 ug RNA was reverse transcribed. TCRdb fed the immunoSEQ multiplex PCR reads into MiXCR, producing one record per CDR3 protein. The data hold approximately 49,000 distinct CDR3 sequences, with more than 85% observed a single time. Sequencing input: CD8+ T cells from PBMCs. The receptors come from a human donor with Susac syndrome.

The chain carries TRBV14 and TRBJ2-1; D call uncertain. Trimming took off 3 bases at V and 4 bases at J, with 10 bases between the two ends. Germline V lookup: CDR1 SGHDN, CDR2 FVKESK. The CDR3 covers 14 residues. CDR3 sequence: CASSQVDFYNEQFF. The CDR3 DNA sequence: TGTGCCAGCAGCCAGGTCGACTTTTACAATGAGCAGTTCTTC.

The gene calls are TRBV13 and TRBJ2-7, with TRBD1 matching 11 bases. Germline V gene lookup returns CDR1 PRHDT and CDR2 FYEKMQ (reference sequence). CDR3 size: 15 residues. V dropped 2 bases and J dropped 7; count of bases not matched to a gene: 7. The CDR3 nucleotides are TGTGCCAGCAGCTTATTCGGACAGGGGGCAGGGGAGCAGTACTTC. As protein: CASSLFGQGAGEQYF.

The V and J genes are TRBV7-8 and TRBJ2-1; 8 bases match TRBD1. V lost 4 bases to trimming and J lost 4 bases; unmatched junction nucleotides: 3. The CDR3 contains 14 residues. Germline CDR1 reads SGHVS; CDR2 reads FQNEAQ. This chain's CDR3 is CASSSRDRYNEQFF. Written as DNA, the CDR3 is TGTGCCAGCAGCTCCCGGGACAGGTACAATGAGCAGTTCTTC.

V gene TRBV29-1 combines with J gene TRBJ1-2; possibly TRBD1 for D (6 bases). This CDR3 is built from 15 residues. Germline V CDR1 and CDR2: SQVTM, ANQGSEA. Trimming left V 0 bases short and J 0 bases short, with 11 bases between. The CDR3 region has the DNA TGCAGCGTTGAAGAAGGGGGGCCTTCTAACTATGGCTACACCTTC. Encoded protein: CSVEEGGPSNYGYTF.

V gene TRBV20-1 combines with J gene TRBJ2-5; TRBD1 might be the D (6 bases). Trimming left V 3 bases short and J 0 bases short, with 17 bases between. This CDR3 is built from 16 residues. CDR1 is DFQATT, CDR2 SNEGSKA, per germline (reference sequence). DNA for the CDR3: TGCAGTGCTAGTCCAAACCGGCAGGGGTACCAAGAGACCCAGTACTTC. This gives the protein CSASPNRQGYQETQYF.

This chain joins TRBV4-3 and TRBJ2-1; no reliable D call. V lost 0 bases and J lost 5, with 14 bases in between. The CDR3 is made up of 16 amino acids. Germline CDR1 reads LGHNA; CDR2 reads YSLEER. CDR3 loop: CASSQDAGIWDNEQFF. The CDR3 DNA reads as TGCGCCAGCAGCCAAGATGCCGGCATCTGGGACAATGAGCAGTTCTTC.

The gene calls are TRBV6-2 or TRBV6-3 and TRBJ1-2, with D possibly TRBD1 on 5 matching bases. V lost 2 bases and J 7 bases, leaving 17 bases between the germline ends. In germline, CDR1 is MNHEY, CDR2 SVGEGT. The length of the CDR3 is 15 residues. The CDR3 sequence is CASSYTSQGRSGYTF. The CDR3 DNA reads as TGTGCCAGCAGTTACACGTCGCAGGGTCGGTCTGGCTACACCTTC.

The chain employs TRBV30 and TRBJ1-6; TRBD1 matches 11 bases. Losses at the gene ends were 5 bases for V and 9 bases for J; bases not matched to a gene: 9. Germline loops: CDR1 GTSNPN, CDR2 SVGIG (reference sequence). This CDR3 has 15 amino acids. CDR3 sequence reads: CAWEAGQGAISPLHF. The CDR3 DNA follows: TGTGCCTGGGAAGCTGGACAGGGGGCGATTTCACCCCTCCACTTT.

The CDR3 loop reads CASSLSMNTEAFF. The DNA for the CDR3 is TGTGCCAGCAGTTTAAGCATGAACACTGAAGCTTTCTTT. The V and J genes are TRBV12-3 or TRBV12-4 and TRBJ1-1; D is ambiguous. V was clipped by 2 bases and J by 0 bases, with 4 bases between them. This CDR3 is built from 13 residues.

The chain links TRBV29-1 to TRBJ1-5, with D possibly being TRBD1 (5 bases). Per germline, CDR1 SQVTM and CDR2 ANQGSEA. The CDR3 has 14 amino acids. V was pared by 4 bases and J by 2 bases, with 12 bases between. In DNA form, the CDR3 reads TGCAGCGTTGGCAGGGAAGGGCGCAATCAGCCCCAGCATTTT. Its protein is CSVGREGRNQPQHF.

This sequence joins TRBV7-2 and TRBJ2-3, with 9 bases that match TRBD1. V shed 2 bases and J 8 bases; nucleotides not matched to a gene: 5. Germline V gives CDR1 SGHTA, CDR2 FQGNSA. CDR3 size: 14 residues. CDR3 sequence reads: CASSLSDRGVTQYF. CDR3 sequence (DNA): TGTGCCAGCAGCTTATCGGACAGGGGTGTTACGCAGTATTTT.

This chain connects TRBV7-9 to TRBJ2-5; D might be TRBD2 (6 bases). The ends were cut back, 5 bases at V and 5 bases at J, with 18 bases in the middle. The germline CDR1 and CDR2 sequences are SEHNR and FQNEAQ (reference sequence). CDR3 size: 15 residues. This CDR3 is CASSPRDSRGETQYF. The DNA of the CDR3 is TGTGCCAGCAGCCCCCGCGACTCCCGGGGGGAGACCCAGTACTTC.

This clonotype was seen a few times. This sequence joins TRBV5-4 and TRBJ2-7; 9 nucleotides agree with TRBD1. Germline CDR1 SGHNT, CDR2 YYREEE (reference sequence). The CDR3 has 17 residues. V was pared by 5 bases and J by 3 bases, with 15 bases of the junction left unmatched. In DNA form, the CDR3 reads TGTGCCAGCAGTCGATCCGGGACAGGGTTCGGCCACTACGAGCAGTACTTC. This encodes CASSRSGTGFGHYEQYF.

The chain couples TRBV7-8 to TRBJ2-3; D gene ambiguous. Trimming took off 5 bases at V and 3 bases at J, with 12 bases between the two ends. The CDR3 loop spans 14 amino acids. Germline V gene data show CDR1 as SGHVS and CDR2 as FQNEAQ. CDR3 bases: TGTGCCAGCAGCACGTTTGAGGTTACAGATACGCAGTATTTT. Translating gives CASSTFEVTDTQYF.

This chain uses TRBV2 with TRBJ1-6; D unclear. The CDR3 loop spans 15 amino acids. The V and J ends lost 9 bases and 3 bases respectively, with 15 bases between them. Per germline, CDR1 SNHLY and CDR2 FYNNEI. CDR3 protein: CARESARGYNSPLHF. The CDR3 nucleotides are TGTGCCAGGGAGTCTGCTCGAGGCTATAATTCACCCCTCCACTTT.

V usage is TRBV29-1 and J usage is TRBJ2-1; the D gene is possibly TRBD1 (6 bases). CDR1 is SQVTM, CDR2 ANQGSEA, per germline. The CDR3 has 13 residues. V lost 3 bases and J lost 3, with 9 bases in between. The CDR3 is CSVDYRDYNEQFF. CDR3 sequence (DNA): TGCAGCGTTGATTACAGGGACTACAATGAGCAGTTCTTC.

This chain connects TRBV5-6 to TRBJ2-7; 9 bases fit TRBD2. Germline values: CDR1 SGHDT, CDR2 YYEEEE. The CDR3 is 17 amino acids. V was clipped by 2 bases and J by 5 bases; unmatched bases: 14. The CDR3 protein is CASSFSGGPSGADEQYF. Here the CDR3 DNA reads TGTGCCAGCAGCTTCTCAGGGGGGCCTAGCGGGGCGGACGAGCAGTACTTC.

The gene calls are TRBV12-3 or TRBV12-4 and TRBJ2-7; D is ambiguous. The CDR3 covers 11 residues. Trimming cost V 3 bases and J 7 bases, with 7 bases left between them. CDR3 residues: CASSFFGEQYF. CDR3 DNA: TGTGCCAGCAGTTTCTTCGGAGAGCAGTACTTC.

This chain uses TRBV18 with TRBJ2-7, with D unclear. V shed 5 bases and J shed 2 bases, with 4 bases lying between them. This CDR3 comprises 11 residues. Germline CDR1 and CDR2: KGHSH and LQKENI. CDR3: CASSTTYEQYF. CDR3 DNA sequence: TGTGCCAGCTCAACAACCTACGAGCAGTACTTC.

The chain is built from TRBV12-3 or TRBV12-4 and TRBJ2-1; D unclear. Trimming removed 3 bases at V and 8 bases at J, with 8 bases between. This CDR3 is 12 amino acids long. The CDR3 region has the DNA TGTGCCAGCAGTTTCTCTCCGCATGAGCAGTTCTTC. Protein: CASSFSPHEQFF.

The CDR3 spells CSADAPGSYEQYF. The CDR3, as DNA: TGCAGTGCCGACGCCCCCGGCAGCTACGAGCAGTACTTC. The chain is built from TRBV20-1 and TRBJ2-7; D not resolved. CDR1 is DFQATT and CDR2 is SNEGSKA in the germline V gene (reference sequence). The CDR3 contains 13 residues. The V gene lost 6 bases and the J gene lost 3 bases, with 15 bases spanning the gap.